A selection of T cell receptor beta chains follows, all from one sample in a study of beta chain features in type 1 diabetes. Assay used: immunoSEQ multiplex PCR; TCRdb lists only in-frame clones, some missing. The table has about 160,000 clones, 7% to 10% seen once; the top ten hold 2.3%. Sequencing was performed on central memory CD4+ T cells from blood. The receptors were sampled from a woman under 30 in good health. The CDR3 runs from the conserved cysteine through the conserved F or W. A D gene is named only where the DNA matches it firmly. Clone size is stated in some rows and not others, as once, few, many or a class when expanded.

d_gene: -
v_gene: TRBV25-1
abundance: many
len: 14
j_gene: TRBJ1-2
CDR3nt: TGTGCCAGCAGCCCCGTAGTGTCTAACTATGGCTACACCTTC
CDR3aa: CASSPVVSNYGYTF

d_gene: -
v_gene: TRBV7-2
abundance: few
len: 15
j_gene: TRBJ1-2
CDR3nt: TGTGCCAGCAGCTTAGGGGAGGTCGGGTGGAGGGGCTACACCTTC
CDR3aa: CASSLGEVGWRGYTF

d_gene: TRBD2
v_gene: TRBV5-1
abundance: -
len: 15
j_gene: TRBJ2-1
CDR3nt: TGCGCCAGCAGCTTGGCGTACGGACTAGTCAATGAGCAGTTCTTC
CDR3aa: CASSLAYGLVNEQFF

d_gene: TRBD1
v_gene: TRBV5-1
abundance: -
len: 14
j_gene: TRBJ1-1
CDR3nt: TGCGCCAGCAGCGACCAGGGGGGGAACACTGAAGCTTTCTTT
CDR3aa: CASSDQGGNTEAFF

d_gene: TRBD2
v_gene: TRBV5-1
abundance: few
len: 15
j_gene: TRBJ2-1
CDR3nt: TGCGCCAGCAGCGCGGGACTAGCGGGAATCAATGAGCAGTTCTTC
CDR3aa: CASSAGLAGINEQFF

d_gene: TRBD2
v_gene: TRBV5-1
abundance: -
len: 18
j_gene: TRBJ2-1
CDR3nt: TGCGCCAGCAGCTCTGGACTAGCGGGGATCTTTCGTGGCAATGAGCAGTTCTTC
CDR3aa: CASSSGLAGIFRGNEQFF

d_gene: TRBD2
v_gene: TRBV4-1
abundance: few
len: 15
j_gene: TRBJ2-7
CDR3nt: TGCGCCAGCAGCCAATGGACTAGCGGGAGATACGAGCAGTACTTC
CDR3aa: CASSQWTSGRYEQYF

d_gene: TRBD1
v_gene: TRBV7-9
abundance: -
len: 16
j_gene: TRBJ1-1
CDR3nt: TGTGCCAGCAGCTTAGGGTCAGGGGGCTCTGTCACTGAAGCTTTCTTT
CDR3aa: CASSLGSGGSVTEAFF

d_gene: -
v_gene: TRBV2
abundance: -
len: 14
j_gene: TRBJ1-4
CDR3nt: TGTGCCAGCAGTGAAGCCGACAGTCATGAAAAACTGTTTTTT
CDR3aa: CASSEADSHEKLFF

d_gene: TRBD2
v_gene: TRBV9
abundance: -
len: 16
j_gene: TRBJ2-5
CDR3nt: TGTGCCAGCAGCGTCCGCGGACTAGCGGTACAAGAGACCCAGTACTTC
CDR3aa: CASSVRGLAVQETQYF

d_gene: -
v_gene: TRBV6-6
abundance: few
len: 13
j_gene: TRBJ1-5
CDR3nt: TGTGCCAGCACCTACAGGGTGGGTCAGCCCCAGCATTTT
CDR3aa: CASTYRVGQPQHF

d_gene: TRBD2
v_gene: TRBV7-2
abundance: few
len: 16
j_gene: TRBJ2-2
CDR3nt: TGTGCCAGCATCACCTCGGGGGGGGCGAACACCGGGGAGCTGTTTTTT
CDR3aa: CASITSGGANTGELFF

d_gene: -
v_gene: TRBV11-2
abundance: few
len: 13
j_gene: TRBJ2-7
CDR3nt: TGTGCCAGCAGCTTAGGAGGGGGCTACGAGCAGTACTTC
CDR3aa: CASSLGGGYEQYF

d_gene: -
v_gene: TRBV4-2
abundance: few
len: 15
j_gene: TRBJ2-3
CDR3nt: TGTGCCAGCAGCCAAGAGAGGTTAGCTACAGATACGCAGTATTTT
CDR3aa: CASSQERLATDTQYF

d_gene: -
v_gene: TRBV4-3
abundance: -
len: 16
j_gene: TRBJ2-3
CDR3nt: TGCGCCAGCAGCCGTCGGGGAGCGGCGAGCACAGATACGCAGTATTTT
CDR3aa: CASSRRGAASTDTQYF

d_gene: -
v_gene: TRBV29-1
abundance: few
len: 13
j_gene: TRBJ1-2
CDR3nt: TGCAGCGTTGACATTGACACAGTGGATGGCTACACCTTC
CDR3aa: CSVDIDTVDGYTF

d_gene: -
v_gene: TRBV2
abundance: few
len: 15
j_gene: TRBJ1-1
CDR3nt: TGTGCCAGCAGTGATAGTGGTCAGGGAGGAACTGAAGCTTTCTTT
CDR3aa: CASSDSGQGGTEAFF

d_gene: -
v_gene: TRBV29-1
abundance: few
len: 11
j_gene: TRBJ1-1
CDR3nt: TGCAGCGTTGTAGGGGACACTGAAGCTTTCTTT
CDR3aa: CSVVGDTEAFF

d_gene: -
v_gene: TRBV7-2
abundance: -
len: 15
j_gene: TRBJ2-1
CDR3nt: TGTGCCAGCAGCGCCGGACATGGGGTATACAATGAGCAGTTCTTC
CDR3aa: CASSAGHGVYNEQFF

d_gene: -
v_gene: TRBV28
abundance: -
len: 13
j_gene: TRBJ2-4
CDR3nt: TGTGCCAGCAGGGGGCCGGCCAAAAACATTCAGTACTTC
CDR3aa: CASRGPAKNIQYF

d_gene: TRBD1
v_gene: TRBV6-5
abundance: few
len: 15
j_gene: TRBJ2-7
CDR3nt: TGTGCCAGCAGGGGTGGGACAGGCCGTTCCTACGAGCAGTACTTC
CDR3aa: CASRGGTGRSYEQYF

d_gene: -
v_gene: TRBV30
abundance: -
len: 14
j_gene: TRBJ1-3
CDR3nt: TGTGCCTGGAGTCAGATAGCCTCTGGAAACACCATATATTTT
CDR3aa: CAWSQIASGNTIYF

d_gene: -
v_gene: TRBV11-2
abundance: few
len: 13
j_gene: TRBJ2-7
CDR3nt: TGTGCCAGCAGCTTGGTACAGGGTTACGAGCAGTACTTC
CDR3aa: CASSLVQGYEQYF

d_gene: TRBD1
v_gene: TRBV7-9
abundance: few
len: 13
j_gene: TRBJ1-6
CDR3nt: TGTGCCAGCAGCTTAAGGACAGGAGGACCCCTCCACTTT
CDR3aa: CASSLRTGGPLHF

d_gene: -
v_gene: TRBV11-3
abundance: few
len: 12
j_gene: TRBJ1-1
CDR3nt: TGTGCCAGCAGCAACAAAGACACTGAAGCTTTCTTT
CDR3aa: CASSNKDTEAFF

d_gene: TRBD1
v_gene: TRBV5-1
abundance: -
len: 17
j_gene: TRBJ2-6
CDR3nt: TGCGCCAGCAGCTTGGGGACAGGTGCCTCTGGGGCCAACGTCCTGACTTTC
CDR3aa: CASSLGTGASGANVLTF

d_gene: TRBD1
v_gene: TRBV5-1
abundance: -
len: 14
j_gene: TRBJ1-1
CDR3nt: TGCGCCAGCAGCGCAGGGACAGACTACACTGAAGCTTTCTTT
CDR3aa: CASSAGTDYTEAFF

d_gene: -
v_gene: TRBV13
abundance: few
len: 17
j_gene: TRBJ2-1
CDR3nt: TGTGCCAGCAGCCTCTTTTTCCCCCCGGGGAGATACAATGAGCAGTTCTTC
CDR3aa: CASSLFFPPGRYNEQFF

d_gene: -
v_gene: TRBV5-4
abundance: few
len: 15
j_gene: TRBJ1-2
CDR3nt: TGTGCCAGCAGCTTGAGAACCCGGGTCAACTATGGCTACACCTTC
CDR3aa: CASSLRTRVNYGYTF

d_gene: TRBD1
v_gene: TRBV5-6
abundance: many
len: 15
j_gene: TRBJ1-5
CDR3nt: TGTGCCAGCAGCTGGGGACAGGACCCCAATCAGCCCCAGCATTTT
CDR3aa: CASSWGQDPNQPQHF

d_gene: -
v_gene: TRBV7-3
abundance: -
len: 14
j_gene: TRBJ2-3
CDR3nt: TGTGCCAGCAGCTTCGCGGGGGCCCCAGATACGCAGTATTTT
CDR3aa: CASSFAGAPDTQYF

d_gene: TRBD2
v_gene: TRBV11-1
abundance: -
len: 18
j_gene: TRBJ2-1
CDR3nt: TGTGCCAGCAGCCCACGAGGACTAGCGGGGGGGAGGGGGAATGAGCAGTTCTTC
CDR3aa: CASSPRGLAGGRGNEQFF

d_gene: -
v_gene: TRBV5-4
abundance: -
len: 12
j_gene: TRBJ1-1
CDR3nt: TGTGCCAGCAGCCAAGACAGTTCTGGAGCTTTCTTT
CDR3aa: CASSQDSSGAFF

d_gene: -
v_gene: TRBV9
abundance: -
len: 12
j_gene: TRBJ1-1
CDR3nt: TGTGCCAGCAGCGCTCTAAGCACTGAAGCTTTCTTT
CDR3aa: CASSALSTEAFF

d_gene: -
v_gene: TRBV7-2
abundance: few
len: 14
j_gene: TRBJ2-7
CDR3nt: TGTGCCAGCAGCTTAGGGGCAGGGGGGTACGAGCAGTACTTC
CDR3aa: CASSLGAGGYEQYF

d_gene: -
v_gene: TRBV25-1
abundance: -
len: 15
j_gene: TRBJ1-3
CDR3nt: TGTGCCAGCAGTGACCCGACAGGTAGCAGAAACACCATATATTTT
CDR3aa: CASSDPTGSRNTIYF

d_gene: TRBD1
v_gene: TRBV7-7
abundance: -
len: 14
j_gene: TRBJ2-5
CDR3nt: TGTGCTAGCAGCTGGCAGGGGGCTCAGGAGACCCAGTACTTC
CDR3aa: CASSWQGAQETQYF

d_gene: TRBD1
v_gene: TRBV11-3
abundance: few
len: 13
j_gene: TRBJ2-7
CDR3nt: TGTGCCAGCAGCTCGGGACAGCACTACGAGCAGTACTTC
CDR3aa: CASSSGQHYEQYF

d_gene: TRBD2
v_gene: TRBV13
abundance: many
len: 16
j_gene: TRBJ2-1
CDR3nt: TGTGCCAGCAGCCTGCGACTAGCGGGGGGAGACAATGAGCAGTTCTTC
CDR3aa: CASSLRLAGGDNEQFF

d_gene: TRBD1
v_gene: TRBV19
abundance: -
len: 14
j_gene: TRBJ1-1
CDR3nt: TGTGCCAGTAGTAAGCGGGACAGGGGGCCTGTAGCTTTCTTT
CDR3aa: CASSKRDRGPVAFF

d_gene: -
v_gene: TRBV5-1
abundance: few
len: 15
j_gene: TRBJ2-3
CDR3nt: TGCGCCAGCAGCCCCGGGAACCTCCTGGCAGATACGCAGTATTTT
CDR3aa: CASSPGNLLADTQYF

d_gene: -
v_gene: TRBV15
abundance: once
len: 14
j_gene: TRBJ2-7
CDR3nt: TGTGCCACCAGCAGGGCTGGCAGGGACTACGAGCAGTACTTC
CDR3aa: CATSRAGRDYEQYF

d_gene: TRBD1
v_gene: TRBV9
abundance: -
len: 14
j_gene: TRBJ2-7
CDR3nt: TGTGCCAGCAGCGCTCCGGGACAGACCTACGAGCAGTACTTC
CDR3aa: CASSAPGQTYEQYF

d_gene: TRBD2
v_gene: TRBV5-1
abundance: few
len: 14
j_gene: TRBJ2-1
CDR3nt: TGCGCCAGCAGCTTGGAGCGGGAGGTCGATGAGCAGTTCTTC
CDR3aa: CASSLEREVDEQFF

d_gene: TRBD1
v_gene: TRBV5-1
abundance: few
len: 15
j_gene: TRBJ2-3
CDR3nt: TGCGCCAGCAGCTTGGACAGGGGCTGGGAAGATACGCAGTATTTT
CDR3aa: CASSLDRGWEDTQYF

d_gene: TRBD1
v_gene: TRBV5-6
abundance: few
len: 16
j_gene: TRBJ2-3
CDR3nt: TGTGCCAGCAGCTTCTATCGGGGACAGCGGCTAGATACGCAGTATTTT
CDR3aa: CASSFYRGQRLDTQYF

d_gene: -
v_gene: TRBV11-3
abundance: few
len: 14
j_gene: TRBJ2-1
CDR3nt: TGTGCCAGCAGCTTTAGACTGCCCGGCAATGAGCAGTTCTTC
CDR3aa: CASSFRLPGNEQFF

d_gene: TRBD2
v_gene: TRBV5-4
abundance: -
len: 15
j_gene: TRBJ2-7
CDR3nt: TGTGCCAGCAGCTCCGGGACTAGCCCCAGGGGGGAGCAGTACTTC
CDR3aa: CASSSGTSPRGEQYF

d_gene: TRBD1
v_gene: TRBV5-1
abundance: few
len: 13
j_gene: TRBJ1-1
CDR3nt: TGCGCCAGCAGCTTGGACGGGACAGCTGAAGCTTTCTTT
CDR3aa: CASSLDGTAEAFF

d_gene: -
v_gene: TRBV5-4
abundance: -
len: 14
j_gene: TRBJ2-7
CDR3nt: TGTGCCAGCAGCTTTTACGGGACACAATACGAGCAGTACTTC
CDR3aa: CASSFYGTQYEQYF

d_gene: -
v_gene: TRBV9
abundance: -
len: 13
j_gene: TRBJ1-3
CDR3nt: TGTGCCAGTTCCCAGGGGACTGGAAACACCATATATTTT
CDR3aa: CASSQGTGNTIYF

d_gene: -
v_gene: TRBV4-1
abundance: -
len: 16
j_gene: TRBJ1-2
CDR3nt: TGCGCCAGCAGCCAAGAAGTTCGGGGGGCGAACTATGGCTACACCTTC
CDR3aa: CASSQEVRGANYGYTF

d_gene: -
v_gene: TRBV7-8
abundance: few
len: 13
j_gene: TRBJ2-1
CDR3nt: TGTGCCAGCAGCCCCCACAGGGATGGTGAGCAGTTCTTC
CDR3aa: CASSPHRDGEQFF

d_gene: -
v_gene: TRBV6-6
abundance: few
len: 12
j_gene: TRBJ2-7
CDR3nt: TGTGCCAGCAGTACTTCCACCGGCGAGCAGTACTTC
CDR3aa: CASSTSTGEQYF

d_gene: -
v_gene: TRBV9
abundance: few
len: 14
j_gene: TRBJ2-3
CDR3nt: TGTGCCAGCAGCCAGGGATTAGCCGAGGATACGCAGTATTTT
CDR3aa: CASSQGLAEDTQYF

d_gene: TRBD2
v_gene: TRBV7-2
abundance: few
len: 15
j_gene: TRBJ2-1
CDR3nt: TGTGCCAGCAGCCCGGGACTAGCGTTATGGGATGAGCAGTTCTTC
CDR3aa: CASSPGLALWDEQFF

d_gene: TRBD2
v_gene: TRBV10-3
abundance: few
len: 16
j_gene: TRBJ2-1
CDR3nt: TGTGCCATCAGTGGGGTAGCGGGGAGCTCCTACAATGAGCAGTTCTTC
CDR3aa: CAISGVAGSSYNEQFF

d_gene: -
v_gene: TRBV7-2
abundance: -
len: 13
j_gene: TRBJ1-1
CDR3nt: TGTGCCAGCAGCATGACAGTGAACACTGAAGCTTTCTTT
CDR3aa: CASSMTVNTEAFF

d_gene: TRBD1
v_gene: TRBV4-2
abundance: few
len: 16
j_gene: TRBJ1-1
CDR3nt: TGTGCCAGCAGCCTCCAGATGGCTCCGGGACAGAATGAAGCTTTCTTT
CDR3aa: CASSLQMAPGQNEAFF